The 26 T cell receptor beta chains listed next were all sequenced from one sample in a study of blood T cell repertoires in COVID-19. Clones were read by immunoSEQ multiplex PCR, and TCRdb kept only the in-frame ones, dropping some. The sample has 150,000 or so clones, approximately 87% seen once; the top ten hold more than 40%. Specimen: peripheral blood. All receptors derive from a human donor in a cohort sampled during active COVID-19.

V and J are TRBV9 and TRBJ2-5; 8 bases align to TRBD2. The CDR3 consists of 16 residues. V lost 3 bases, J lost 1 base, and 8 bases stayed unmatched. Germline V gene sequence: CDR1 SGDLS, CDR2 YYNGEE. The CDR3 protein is CASSAVTGTSQETQYF. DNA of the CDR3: TGTGCCAGCAGCGCGGTCACCGGGACTAGCCAAGAGACCCAGTACTTC. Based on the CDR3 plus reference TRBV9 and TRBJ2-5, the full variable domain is DSGVTQTPKHLITATGQRVTLRCSPRSGDLSVYWYQQSLDQGLQFLIQYYNGEERAKGNILERFSAQQFPDLHSELNLSSLELGDSALYFCASSAVTGTSQETQYFGPGTRLLVL.

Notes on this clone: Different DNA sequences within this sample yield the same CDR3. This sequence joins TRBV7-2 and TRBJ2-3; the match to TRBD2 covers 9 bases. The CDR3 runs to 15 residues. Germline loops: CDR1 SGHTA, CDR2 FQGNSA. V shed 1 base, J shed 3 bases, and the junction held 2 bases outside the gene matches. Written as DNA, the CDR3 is TGTGCCAGCAGCTTAGTCGGACTAGCGACAGATACGCAGTATTTT. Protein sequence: CASSLVGLATDTQYF.

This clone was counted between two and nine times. In DNA, the CDR3 is TGTGCCAGCAGCTTAGGCTACAACAGGAAGAATGAAAAACTGTTTTTT. Its protein product is CASSLGYNRKNEKLFF. The J gene is TRBJ1-4, the V gene TRBV11-3, with a possible D match to TRBD1 (5 bases). The CDR3 spans 16 residues. Germline CDR1 and CDR2: SGHNT and YENEEA. V lost 1 base and J 5 bases, leaving 14 bases between the germline ends.

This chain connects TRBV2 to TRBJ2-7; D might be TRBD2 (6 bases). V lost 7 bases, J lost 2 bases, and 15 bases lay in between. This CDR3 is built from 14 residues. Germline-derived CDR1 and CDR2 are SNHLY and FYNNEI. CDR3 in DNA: TGTGCCAGCAAGGGAGGCAGGGTCGCCTACGAGCAGTACGTC. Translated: CASKGGRVAYEQYV.

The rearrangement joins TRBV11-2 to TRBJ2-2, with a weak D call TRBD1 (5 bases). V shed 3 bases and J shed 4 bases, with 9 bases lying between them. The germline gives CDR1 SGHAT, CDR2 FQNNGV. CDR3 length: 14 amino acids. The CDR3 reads CASSLDQGTGELFF. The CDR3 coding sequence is TGTGCCAGCAGCTTGGATCAGGGCACCGGGGAGCTGTTTTTT.

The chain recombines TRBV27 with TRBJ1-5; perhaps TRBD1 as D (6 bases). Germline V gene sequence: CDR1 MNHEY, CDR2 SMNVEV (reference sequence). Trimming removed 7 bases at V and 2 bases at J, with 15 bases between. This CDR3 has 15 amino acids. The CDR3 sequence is CASTQQGTGNQPQHF. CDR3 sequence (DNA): TGTGCCAGCACCCAACAGGGTACGGGCAATCAGCCCCAGCATTTT.

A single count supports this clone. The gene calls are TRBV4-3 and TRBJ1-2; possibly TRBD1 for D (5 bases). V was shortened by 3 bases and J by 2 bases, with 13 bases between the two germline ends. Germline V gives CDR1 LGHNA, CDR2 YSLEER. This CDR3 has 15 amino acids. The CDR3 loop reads CASSQALTVNYGYTF. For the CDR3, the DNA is TGCGCCAGCAGCCAGGCCCTGACAGTCAACTATGGCTACACCTTC.

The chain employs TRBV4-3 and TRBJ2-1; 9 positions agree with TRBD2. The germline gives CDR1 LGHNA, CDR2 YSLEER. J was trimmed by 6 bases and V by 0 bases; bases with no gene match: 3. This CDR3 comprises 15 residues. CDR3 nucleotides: TGCGCCAGCAGCCAAGATCGCGGGGGGGCCAATGAGCAGTTCTTC. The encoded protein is CASSQDRGGANEQFF.

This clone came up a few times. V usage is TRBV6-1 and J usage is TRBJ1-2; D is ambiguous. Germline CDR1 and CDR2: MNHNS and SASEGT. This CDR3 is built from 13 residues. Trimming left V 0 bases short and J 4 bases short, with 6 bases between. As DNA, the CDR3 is TGTGCCAGCAGTGAAGCGCTAGTCTATGGCTACACCTTC. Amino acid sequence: CASSEALVYGYTF.

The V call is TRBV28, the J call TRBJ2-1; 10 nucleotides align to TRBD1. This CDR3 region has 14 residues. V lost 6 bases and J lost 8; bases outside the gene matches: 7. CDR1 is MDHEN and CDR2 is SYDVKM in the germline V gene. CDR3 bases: TGTGCCAGCAGACCTGGGACAGGGGAACATGAGCAGTTCTTC. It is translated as CASRPGTGEHEQFF.

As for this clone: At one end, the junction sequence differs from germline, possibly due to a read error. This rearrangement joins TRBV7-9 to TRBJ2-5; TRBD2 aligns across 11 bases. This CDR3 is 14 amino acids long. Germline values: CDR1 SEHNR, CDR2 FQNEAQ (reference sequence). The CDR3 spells CASSIAGGTQTQYF. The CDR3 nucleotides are TGTGCCAGCAGCATAGCGGGAGGGACGCAGACCCAGTACTTC.

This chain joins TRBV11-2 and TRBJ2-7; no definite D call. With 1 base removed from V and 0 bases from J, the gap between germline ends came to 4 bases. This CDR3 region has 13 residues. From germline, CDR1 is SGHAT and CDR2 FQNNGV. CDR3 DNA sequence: TGTGCCAGCAGCTTAGTATTCTCCTACGAGCAGTACGTC. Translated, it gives CASSLVFSYEQYV.

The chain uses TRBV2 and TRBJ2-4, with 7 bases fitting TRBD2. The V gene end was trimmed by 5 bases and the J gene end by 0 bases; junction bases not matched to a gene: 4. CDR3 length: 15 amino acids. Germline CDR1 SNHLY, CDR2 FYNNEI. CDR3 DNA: TGTGCCAGCAGTTCTAGCGGACTAGCCAAAAACATTCAGTACTTC. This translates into CASSSSGLAKNIQYF.

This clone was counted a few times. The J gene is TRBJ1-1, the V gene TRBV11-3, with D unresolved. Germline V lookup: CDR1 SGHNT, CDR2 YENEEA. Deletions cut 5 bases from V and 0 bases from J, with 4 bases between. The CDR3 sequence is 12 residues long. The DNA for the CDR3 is TGTGCCAGCAGCCCTATGAACACTGAAGCTTTCTTT. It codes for CASSPMNTEAFF.

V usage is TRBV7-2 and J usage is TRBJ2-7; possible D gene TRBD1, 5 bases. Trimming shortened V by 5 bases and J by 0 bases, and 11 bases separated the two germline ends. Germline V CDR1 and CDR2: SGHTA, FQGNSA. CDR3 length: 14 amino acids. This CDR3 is CASSLQANSYEQYF. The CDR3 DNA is TGTGCCAGCAGCCTACAGGCCAACTCCTACGAGCAGTACTTC.

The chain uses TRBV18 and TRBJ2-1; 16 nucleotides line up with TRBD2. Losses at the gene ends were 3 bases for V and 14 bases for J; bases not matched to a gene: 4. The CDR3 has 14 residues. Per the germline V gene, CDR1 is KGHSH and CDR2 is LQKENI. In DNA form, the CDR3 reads TGTGCCAGCTCACCGGGACTAGCGGGGGGGATGAAGTTCTTC. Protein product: CASSPGLAGGMKFF.

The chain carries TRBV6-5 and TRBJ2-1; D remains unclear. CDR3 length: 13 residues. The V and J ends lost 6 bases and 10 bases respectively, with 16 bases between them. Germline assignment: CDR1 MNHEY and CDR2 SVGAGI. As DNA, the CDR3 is TGTGCCAGCAGACCCTCCTGGCGGCGCGAGCAGTTCTTC. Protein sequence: CASRPSWRREQFF.

CDR3 loop: CATKLAGGRNEQFF. Here the CDR3 DNA reads TGTGCCACCAAGCTAGCGGGAGGTAGGAATGAGCAGTTCTTC. This chain joins TRBV6-5 and TRBJ2-1, with 11 bases matching TRBD2. The CDR3 sequence is 14 residues long. Germline loops: CDR1 MNHEY, CDR2 SVGAGI. V shed 10 bases, J shed 7 bases, and the junction held 9 bases outside the gene matches.

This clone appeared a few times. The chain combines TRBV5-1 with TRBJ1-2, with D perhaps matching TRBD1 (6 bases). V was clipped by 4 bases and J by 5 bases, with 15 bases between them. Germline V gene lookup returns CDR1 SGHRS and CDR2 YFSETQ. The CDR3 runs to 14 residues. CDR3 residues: CASSITGIPYGYTF. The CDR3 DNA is TGCGCCAGCAGCATAACAGGGATTCCTTATGGCTACACCTTC.

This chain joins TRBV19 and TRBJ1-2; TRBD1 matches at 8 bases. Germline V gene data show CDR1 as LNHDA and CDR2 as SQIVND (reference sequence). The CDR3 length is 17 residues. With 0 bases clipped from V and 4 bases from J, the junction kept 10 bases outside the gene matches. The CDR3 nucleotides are TGTGCCAGTAGTATAGACCGGCAGGGGGCTGGTCTCTATGGCTACACCTTC. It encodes CASSIDRQGAGLYGYTF.

CDR3 protein: CASSTTGVGTEAFF. As DNA, the CDR3 is TGTGCCAGCAGTACGACAGGGGTGGGAACTGAAGCTTTCTTT. V is TRBV27 and J is TRBJ1-1, with TRBD1 matching 8 bases. With V trimmed by 5 bases and J by 5 bases, 7 bases remained unmatched. CDR1 is MNHEY and CDR2 is SMNVEV in the germline V gene (reference sequence). This CDR3 contains 14 residues.

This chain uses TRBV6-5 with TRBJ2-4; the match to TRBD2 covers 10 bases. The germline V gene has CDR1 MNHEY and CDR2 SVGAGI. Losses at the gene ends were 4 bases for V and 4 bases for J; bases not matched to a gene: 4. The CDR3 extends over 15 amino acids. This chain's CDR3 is CASSFRTSGKNIQYF. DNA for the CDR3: TGTGCCAGCAGTTTCCGGACTAGCGGTAAAAACATTCAGTACTTC.

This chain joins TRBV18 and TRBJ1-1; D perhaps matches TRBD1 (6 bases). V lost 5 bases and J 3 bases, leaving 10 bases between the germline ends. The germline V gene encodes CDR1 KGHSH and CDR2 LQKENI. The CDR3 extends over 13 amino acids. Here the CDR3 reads CASSRGGDTEAFF. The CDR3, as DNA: TGTGCCAGCTCAAGGGGGGGGGACACTGAAGCTTTCTTT.

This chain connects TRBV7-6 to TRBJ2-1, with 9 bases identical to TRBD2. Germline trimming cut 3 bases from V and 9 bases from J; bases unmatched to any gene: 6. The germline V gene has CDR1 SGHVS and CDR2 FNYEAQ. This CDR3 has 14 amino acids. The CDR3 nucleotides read TGTGCCAGCAGCTTCTCCGGGACTAGCCCTGAGCAGTTCTTC. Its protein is CASSFSGTSPEQFF.

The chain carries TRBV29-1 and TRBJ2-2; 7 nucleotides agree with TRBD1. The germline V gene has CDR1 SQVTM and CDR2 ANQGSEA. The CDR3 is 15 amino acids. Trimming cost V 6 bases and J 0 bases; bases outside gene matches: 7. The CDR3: CSVGTAITNTGELFF. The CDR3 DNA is TGCAGCGTCGGGACAGCTATTACGAACACCGGGGAGCTGTTTTTT.

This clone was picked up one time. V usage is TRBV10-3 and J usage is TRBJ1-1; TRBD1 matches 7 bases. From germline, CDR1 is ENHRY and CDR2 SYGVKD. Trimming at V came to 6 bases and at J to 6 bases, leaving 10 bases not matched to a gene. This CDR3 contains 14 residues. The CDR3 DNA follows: TGTGCCATCAGACCTCAATTGGACAGGCCTGAAGCTTTCTTT. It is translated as CAIRPQLDRPEAFF.